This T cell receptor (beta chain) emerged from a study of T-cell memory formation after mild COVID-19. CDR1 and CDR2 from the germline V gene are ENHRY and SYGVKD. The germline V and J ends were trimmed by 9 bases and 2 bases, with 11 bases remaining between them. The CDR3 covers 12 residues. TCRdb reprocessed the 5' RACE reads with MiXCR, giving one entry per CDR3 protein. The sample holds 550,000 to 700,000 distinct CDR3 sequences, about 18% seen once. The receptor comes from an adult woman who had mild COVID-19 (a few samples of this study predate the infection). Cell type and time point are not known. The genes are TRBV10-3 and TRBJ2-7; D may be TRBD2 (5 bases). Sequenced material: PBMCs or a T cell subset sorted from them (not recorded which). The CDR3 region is CAIAGVTYEQYF. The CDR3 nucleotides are TGTGCCATAGCCGGGGTAACCTACGAGCAGTACTTC.